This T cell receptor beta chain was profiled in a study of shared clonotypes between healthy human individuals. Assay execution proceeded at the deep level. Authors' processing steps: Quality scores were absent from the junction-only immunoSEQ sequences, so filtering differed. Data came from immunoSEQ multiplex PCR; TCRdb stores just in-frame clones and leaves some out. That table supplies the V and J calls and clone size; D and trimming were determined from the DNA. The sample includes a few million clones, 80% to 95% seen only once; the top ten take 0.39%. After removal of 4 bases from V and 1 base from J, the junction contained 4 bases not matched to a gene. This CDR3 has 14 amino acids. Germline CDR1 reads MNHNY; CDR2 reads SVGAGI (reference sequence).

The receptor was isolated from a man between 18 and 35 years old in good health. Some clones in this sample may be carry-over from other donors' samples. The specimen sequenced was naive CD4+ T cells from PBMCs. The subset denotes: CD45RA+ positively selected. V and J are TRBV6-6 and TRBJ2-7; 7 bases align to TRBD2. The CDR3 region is CASSWGGKSYEQYF. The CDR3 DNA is TGTGCCAGCAGTTGGGGGGGGAAATCCTACGAGCAGTACTTC.